The source of this T cell receptor beta chain is a study of OX40 agonist ivuxolimab in advanced cancers. Overall study: Dose-escalation patients' cancers were hepatocellular carcinoma, melanoma, renal cell or head and neck cancer. Of the patients, three showed partial responses, one with hepatocellular carcinoma and two with cutaneous melanoma. Findings of the study overall: At doses 0.1 to 3.0 mg/kg, CD4+ and CD8+ clones expanded.

This clone was counted a few times. What it binds is not known. Produced via immunoSEQ multiplex PCR; TCRdb's table is partial and in-frame only. The table has about 40,000 clones, around 86% seen once. V shed 2 bases and J shed 1 base, with 8 bases lying between them. CDR3 length: 15 amino acids. Germline V gene data show CDR1 as SEHNR and CDR2 as FQNEAQ (reference sequence). This TCR came from an adult with an advanced solid tumor such as melanoma, head and neck, liver or kidney cancer. Sequenced here: CD4+ or CD8+ T cells sorted from blood, sampled in a trial of the OX40 agonist ivuxolimab. The chain has TRBV7-9 and TRBJ2-2; D gene ambiguous. The CDR3 sequence is CASSLLRQNTGELFF. CDR3 sequence (DNA): TGTGCCAGCAGCTTATTAAGGCAGAACACCGGGGAGCTGTTTTTT.